This TCR beta chain was sequenced in a study of blood T cell repertoires in COVID-19. Study-wide background: PBMCs, B-cell-depleted T cells, or T cells were the source of the cDNA or gDNA that made up the material.

Assay used: immunoSEQ multiplex PCR; TCRdb lists only in-frame clones, some missing. This sample yields over 200,000 clones, of which roughly 81% are seen a single time; less than 8% belongs to the top ten. The CDR3 has 11 residues. V lost 6 bases to trimming and J lost 7 bases, with 9 bases between them. Sample: peripheral blood. The V call is TRBV12-3 or TRBV12-4, the J call TRBJ1-1; D possibly corresponds to TRBD1 (5 bases). The source of this sequence is a woman aged 50 to 60 with active or convalescent COVID-19. The CDR3 DNA is TGTGCCAGCAGACGGGGGGGTGAAGCTTTCTTT. This encodes CASRRGGEAFF.